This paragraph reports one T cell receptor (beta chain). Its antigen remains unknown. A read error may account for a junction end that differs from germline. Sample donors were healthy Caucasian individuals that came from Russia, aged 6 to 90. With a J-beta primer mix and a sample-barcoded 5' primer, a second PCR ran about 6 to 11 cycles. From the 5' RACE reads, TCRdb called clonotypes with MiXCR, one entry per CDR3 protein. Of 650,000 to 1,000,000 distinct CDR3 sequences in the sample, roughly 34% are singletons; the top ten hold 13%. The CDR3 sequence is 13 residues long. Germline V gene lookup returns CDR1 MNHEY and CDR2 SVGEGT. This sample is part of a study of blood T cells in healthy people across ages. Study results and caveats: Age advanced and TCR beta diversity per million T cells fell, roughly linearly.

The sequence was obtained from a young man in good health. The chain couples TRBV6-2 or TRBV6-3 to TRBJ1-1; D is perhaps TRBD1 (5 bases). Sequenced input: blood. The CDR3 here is CASSTGKRTEALF. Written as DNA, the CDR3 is TGTGCCAGCAGCACAGGCAAGCGGACTGAAGCTTTATTT.